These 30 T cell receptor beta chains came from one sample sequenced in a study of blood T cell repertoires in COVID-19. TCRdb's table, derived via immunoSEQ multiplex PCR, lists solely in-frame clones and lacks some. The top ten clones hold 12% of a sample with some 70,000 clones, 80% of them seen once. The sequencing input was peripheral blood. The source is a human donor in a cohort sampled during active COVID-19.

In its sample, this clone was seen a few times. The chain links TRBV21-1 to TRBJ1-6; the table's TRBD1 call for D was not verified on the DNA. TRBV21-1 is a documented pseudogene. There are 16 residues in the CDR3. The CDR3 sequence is CASSKGDRDYNSPLHF. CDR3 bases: TGTGCCAGCAGCAAAGGGGACAGGGACTATAATTCACCCCTCCACTTT.

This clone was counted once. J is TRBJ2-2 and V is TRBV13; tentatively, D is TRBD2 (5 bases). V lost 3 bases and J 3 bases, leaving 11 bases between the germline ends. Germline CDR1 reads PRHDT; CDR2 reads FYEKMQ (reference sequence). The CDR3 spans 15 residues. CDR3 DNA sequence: TGTGCCAGCAGCTTTTCGGGGAATGACACCGGGGAGCTGTTTTTT. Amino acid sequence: CASSFSGNDTGELFF.

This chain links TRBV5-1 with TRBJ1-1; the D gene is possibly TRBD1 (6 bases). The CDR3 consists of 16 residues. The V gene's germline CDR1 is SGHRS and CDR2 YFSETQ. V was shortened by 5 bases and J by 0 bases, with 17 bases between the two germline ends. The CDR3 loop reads CASRTTGYPMNTEAFF. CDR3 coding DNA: TGCGCCAGCAGAACTACAGGGTACCCTATGAACACTGAAGCTTTCTTT.

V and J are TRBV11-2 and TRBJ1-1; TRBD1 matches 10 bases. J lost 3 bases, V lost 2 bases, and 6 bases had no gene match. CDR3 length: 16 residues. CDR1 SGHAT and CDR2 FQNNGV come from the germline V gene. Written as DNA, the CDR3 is TGTGCCAGCAGCTTAACAGGGACAGGGGTTGACACTGAAGCTTTCTTT. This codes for CASSLTGTGVDTEAFF. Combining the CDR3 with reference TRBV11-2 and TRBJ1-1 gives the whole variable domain EAGVAQSPRYKIIEKRQSVAFWCNPISGHATLYWYQQILGQGPKLLIQFQNNGVVDDSQLPKDRFSAERLKGVDSTLKIQPAKLEDSAVYLCASSLTGTGVDTEAFFGQGTRLTVV.

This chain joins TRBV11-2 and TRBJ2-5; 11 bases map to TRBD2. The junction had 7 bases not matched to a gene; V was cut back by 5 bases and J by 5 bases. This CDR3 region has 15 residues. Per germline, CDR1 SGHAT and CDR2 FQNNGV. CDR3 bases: TGTGCCAGCAGCCACTTGACTAGCGGGATTGAGACCCAGTACTTC. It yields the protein CASSHLTSGIETQYF. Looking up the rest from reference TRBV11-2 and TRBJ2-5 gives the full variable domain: EAGVAQSPRYKIIEKRQSVAFWCNPISGHATLYWYQQILGQGPKLLIQFQNNGVVDDSQLPKDRFSAERLKGVDSTLKIQPAKLEDSAVYLCASSHLTSGIETQYFGPGTRLLVL.

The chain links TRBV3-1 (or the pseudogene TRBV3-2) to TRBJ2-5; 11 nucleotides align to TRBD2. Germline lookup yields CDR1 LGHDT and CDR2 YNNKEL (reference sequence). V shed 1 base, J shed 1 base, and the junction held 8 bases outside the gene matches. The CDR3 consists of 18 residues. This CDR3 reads CASSQVLGLAGIQETQYF. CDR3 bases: TGTGCCAGCAGCCAAGTTCTAGGACTAGCGGGCATCCAAGAGACCCAGTACTTC.

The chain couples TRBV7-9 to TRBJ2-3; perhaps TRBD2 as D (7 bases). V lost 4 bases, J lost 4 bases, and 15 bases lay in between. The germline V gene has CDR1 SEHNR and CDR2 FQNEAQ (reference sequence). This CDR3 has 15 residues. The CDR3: CASSSGGSPSDTQYF. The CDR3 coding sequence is TGTGCCAGCAGCTCGGGGGGCTCCCCCTCAGATACGCAGTATTTT.

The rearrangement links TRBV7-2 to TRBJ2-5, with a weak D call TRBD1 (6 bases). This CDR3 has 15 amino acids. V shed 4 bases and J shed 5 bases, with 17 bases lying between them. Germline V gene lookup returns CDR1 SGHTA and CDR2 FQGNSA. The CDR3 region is CASSSDSQGWETQYF. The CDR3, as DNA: TGTGCCAGCAGCTCGGACTCCCAGGGGTGGGAGACCCAGTACTTC.

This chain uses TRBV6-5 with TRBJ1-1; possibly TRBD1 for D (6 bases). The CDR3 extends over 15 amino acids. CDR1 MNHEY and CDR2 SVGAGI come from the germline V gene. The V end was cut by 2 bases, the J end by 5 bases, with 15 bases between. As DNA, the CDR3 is TGTGCCAGCAGTTACCAGGGGCGGAGAGGGACTGAAGCTTTCTTT. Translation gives CASSYQGRRGTEAFF.

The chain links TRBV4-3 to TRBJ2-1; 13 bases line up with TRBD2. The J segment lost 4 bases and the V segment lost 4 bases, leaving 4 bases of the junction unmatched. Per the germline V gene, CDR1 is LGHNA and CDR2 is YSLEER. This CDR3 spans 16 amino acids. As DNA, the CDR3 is TGCGCCAGCAGCCGGACTAGCGGGAGTGGATACAATGAGCAGTTCTTC. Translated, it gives CASSRTSGSGYNEQFF.

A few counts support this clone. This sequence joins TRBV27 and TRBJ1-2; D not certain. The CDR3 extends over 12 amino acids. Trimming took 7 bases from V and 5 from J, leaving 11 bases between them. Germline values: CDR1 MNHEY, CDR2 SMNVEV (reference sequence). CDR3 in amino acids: CASTTSGYGYTF. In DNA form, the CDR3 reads TGTGCCAGCACCACATCGGGTTATGGCTACACCTTC.

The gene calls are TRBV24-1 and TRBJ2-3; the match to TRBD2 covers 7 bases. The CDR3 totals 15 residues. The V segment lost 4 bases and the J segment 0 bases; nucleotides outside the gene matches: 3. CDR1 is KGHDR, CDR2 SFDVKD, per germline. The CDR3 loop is CATSETGGSTDTQYF. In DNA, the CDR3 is TGTGCCACCAGTGAGACGGGGGGAAGCACAGATACGCAGTATTTT.

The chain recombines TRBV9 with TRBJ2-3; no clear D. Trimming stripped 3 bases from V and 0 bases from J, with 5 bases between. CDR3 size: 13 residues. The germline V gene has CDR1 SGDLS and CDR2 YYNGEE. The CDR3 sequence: CASSGTSTDTQYF. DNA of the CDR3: TGTGCCAGCAGCGGAACTAGCACAGATACGCAGTATTTT.

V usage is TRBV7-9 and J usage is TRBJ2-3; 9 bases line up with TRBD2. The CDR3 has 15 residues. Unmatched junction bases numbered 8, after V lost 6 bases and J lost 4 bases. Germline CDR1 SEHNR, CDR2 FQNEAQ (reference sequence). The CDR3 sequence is CASRDSGRLADTQYF. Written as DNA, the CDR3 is TGTGCCAGCAGAGACAGCGGGAGGCTCGCAGATACGCAGTATTTT.

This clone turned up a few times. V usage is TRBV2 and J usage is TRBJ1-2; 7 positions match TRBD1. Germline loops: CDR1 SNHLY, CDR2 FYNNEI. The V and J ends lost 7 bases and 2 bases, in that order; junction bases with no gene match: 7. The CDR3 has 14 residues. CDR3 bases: TGTGCCAGCACCCGGACAGGAGGAAACTATGGCTACACCTTC. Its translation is CASTRTGGNYGYTF.

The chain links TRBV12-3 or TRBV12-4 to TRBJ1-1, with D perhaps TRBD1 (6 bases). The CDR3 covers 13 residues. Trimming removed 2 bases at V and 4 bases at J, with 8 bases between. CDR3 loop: CASSLLTGTEAFF. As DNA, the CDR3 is TGTGCCAGCAGTTTATTGACAGGCACTGAAGCTTTCTTT.

CDR3 in amino acids: CASSQETRISDTEAFF. CDR3 bases: TGTGCCAGCAGCCAAGAAACCCGAATTTCGGACACTGAAGCTTTCTTT. The V gene is TRBV3-1 (or the pseudogene TRBV3-2), the J gene TRBJ1-1; D uncertain. The germline CDR1 and CDR2 sequences are LGHDT and YNNKEL (reference sequence). This CDR3 spans 16 amino acids. V gave up 0 bases and J gave up 3 bases, with 14 bases separating them.

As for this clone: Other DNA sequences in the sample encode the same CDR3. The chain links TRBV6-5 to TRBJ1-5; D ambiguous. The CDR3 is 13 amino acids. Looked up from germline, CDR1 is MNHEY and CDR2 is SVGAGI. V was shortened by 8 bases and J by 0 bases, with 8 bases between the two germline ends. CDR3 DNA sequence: TGTGCCAGCGGAGGATATAGCAATCAGCCCCAGCATTTT. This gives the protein CASGGYSNQPQHF.

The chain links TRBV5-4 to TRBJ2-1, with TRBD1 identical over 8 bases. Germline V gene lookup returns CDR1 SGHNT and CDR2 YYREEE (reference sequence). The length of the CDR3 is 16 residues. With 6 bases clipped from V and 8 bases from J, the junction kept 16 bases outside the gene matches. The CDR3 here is CASTGRTGFRWDEQFF. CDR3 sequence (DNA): TGTGCCAGCACCGGTCGGACAGGGTTCCGGTGGGATGAGCAGTTCTTC.

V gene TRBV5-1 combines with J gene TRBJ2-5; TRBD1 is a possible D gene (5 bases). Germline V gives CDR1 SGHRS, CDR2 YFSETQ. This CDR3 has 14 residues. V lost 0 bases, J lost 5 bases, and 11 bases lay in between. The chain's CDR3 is CASSLGQGRETQYF. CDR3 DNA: TGCGCCAGCAGCTTGGGGCAGGGTCGGGAGACCCAGTACTTC.

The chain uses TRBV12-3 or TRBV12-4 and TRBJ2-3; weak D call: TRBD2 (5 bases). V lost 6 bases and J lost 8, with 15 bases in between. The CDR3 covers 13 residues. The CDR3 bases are TGTGCCAGCAGGCCTACTAGAGTGGGTACGCAGTATTTT. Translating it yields CASRPTRVGTQYF.

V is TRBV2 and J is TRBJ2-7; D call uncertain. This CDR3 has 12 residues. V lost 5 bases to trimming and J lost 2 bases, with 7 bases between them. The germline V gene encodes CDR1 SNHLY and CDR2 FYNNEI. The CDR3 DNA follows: TGTGCCAGCAGTAAAGGTACCTACGAGCAGTACTTC. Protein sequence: CASSKGTYEQYF.

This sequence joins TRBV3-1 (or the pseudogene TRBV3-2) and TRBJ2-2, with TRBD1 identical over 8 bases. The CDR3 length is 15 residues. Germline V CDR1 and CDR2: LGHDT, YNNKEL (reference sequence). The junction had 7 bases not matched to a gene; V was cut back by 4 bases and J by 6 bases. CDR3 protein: CASSPLQGAAGELFF. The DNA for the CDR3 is TGTGCCAGCAGCCCGCTCCAGGGGGCTGCCGGGGAGCTGTTTTTT.

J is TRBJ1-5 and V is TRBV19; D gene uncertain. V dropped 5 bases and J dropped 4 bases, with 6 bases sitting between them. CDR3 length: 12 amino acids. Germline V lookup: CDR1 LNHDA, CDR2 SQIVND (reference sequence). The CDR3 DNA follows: TGTGCCAGTAGTCCCCGGAATCAGCCCCAGCATTTT. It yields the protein CASSPRNQPQHF.

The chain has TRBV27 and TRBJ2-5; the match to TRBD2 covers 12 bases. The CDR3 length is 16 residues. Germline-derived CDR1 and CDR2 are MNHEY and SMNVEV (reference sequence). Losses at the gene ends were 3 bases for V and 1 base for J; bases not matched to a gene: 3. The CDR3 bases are TGTGCCAGCAGTTTGACACTAGCGGGGGGCCAAGAGACCCAGTACTTC. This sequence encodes CASSLTLAGGQETQYF.

CDR3 residues: CASSTGGSPEQYV. Here the CDR3 DNA reads TGTGCCAGTAGTACCGGGGGGTCACCCGAGCAGTACGTC. The V and J genes are TRBV19 and TRBJ2-7; TRBD2 agrees at 7 bases. Unmatched junction bases numbered 6, after V lost 4 bases and J lost 6 bases. The CDR3 loop spans 13 amino acids. The germline gives CDR1 LNHDA, CDR2 SQIVND (reference sequence).

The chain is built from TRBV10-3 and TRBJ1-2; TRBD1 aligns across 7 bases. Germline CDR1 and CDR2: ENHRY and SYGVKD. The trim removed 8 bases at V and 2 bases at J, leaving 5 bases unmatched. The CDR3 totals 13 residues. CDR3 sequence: CAIGLQGNYGYTF. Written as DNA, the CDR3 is TGTGCCATCGGATTACAGGGGAACTATGGCTACACCTTC.

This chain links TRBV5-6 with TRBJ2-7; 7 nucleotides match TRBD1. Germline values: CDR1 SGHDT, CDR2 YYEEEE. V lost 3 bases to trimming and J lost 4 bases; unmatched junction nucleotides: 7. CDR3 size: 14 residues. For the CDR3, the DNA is TGTGCCAGCAGCTGGGGAACAGGGGCGTACGAGCAGTACGTC. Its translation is CASSWGTGAYEQYV.

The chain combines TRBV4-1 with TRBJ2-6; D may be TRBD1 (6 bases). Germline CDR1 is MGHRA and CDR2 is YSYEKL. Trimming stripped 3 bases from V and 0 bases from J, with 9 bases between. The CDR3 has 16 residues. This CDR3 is CASSHPGVSGANVLTF. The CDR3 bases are TGCGCCAGCAGCCACCCAGGGGTCTCTGGGGCCAACGTCCTGACTTTC.

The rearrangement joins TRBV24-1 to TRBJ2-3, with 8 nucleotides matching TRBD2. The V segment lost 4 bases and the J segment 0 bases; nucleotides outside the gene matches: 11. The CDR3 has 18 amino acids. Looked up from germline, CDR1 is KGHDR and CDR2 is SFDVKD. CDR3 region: CATSETYLRGASTDTQYF. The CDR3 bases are TGTGCCACCAGTGAGACATACTTGCGGGGGGCTAGCACAGATACGCAGTATTTT.